This T cell receptor (beta chain) is drawn from a study of beta chain features in type 1 diabetes. This clone was counted between two and nine times. Its antigen is unidentified. Overall study findings and caveats: Any HLA effect on TCRB rearrangement was left unresolved by small sub-analyses. The study found moderately but significantly shorter TCRB CDR3s in all four CD4+ subsets of Type 1 diabetes patients.

All of the isolated RNA was reverse transcribed, so expressed TCRB transcripts were sequenced. The read count averaged roughly 4 million across naive, central memory and regulatory T cell samples. Profiled with immunoSEQ multiplex PCR; TCRdb holds only in-frame clones, not every one. The sample yields some 110,000 clones, roughly 17% seen once. The CDR3 runs to 12 residues. Germline values: CDR1 SNHLY, CDR2 FYNNEI. V was cut by 6 bases and J by 5 bases, with 10 bases left in between. The J gene is TRBJ1-2, the V gene TRBV2; D not resolved. The clonotype originates from a man aged 25-45 years with type 1 diabetes. Specimen: central memory CD4+ T cells from blood. In DNA, the CDR3 is TGTGCCAGCAGGTGGGAGGAGTATGGCTACACCTTC. The encoded protein is CASRWEEYGYTF.